The rows below give T cell receptor beta chains drawn from one sample of a study of CD8 T cells in Susac syndrome. TCRdb fed the immunoSEQ multiplex PCR reads into MiXCR, producing one record per CDR3 protein. The sample yields roughly 80,000 distinct CDR3 sequences, 75% to 95% seen once. Sequencing used CD8+ T cells from PBMCs. The receptor set was obtained from a human donor with multiple sclerosis. Both conserved end residues are part of each CDR3. Each record gives: J gene, V gene, D gene, clone size, CDR3 DNA, CDR3 protein. The D gene is left open where the match is weak. A row's size may be missing; if present it is once, few, many or a size class.

>TRBJ2-7|TRBV7-8|-|-
TGTGCCAGCAGCCTTAGGAACGAGCAGTACTTC
CASSLRNEQYF
>TRBJ2-3|TRBV4-1|-|-
TGCGCCAGCAGCCAACAGGGGTACGGGAGAGCAGATACGCAGTATTTT
CASSQQGYGRADTQYF
>TRBJ1-5|TRBV9|TRBD1|-
TGTGCCAGCAGCGTAACAGGGGCCGGTCAGCCCCAGCATTTT
CASSVTGAGQPQHF
>TRBJ1-2|TRBV27|TRBD1|-
TGTGCCAGCAGTTTATATTTTCGGGGGACAGGGGTGGATGGCTACACCTTC
CASSLYFRGTGVDGYTF
>TRBJ2-1|TRBV27|-|-
TGTGCCAGCAGTTTATTGGACAGCGACAATGAGCAGTTCTTC
CASSLLDSDNEQFF
>TRBJ2-7|TRBV20-1|TRBD2|-
TGCAGTGCTAGAGACCTACTGGGACTAGGATACGAGCAGTACTTC
CSARDLLGLGYEQYF
>TRBJ1-2|TRBV9|-|-
TGTGCCAGCAGCAACCCCCACAGGGACTCTAACTATGGCTACACCTTC
CASSNPHRDSNYGYTF
>TRBJ1-2|TRBV4-2|TRBD1|-
TGTGCCAGCAGCCACGGGACAGGGGGTAACTATGGCTACACCTTC
CASSHGTGGNYGYTF
>TRBJ1-1|TRBV5-6|-|once
TGTGCCAGCAGCTATGGAGCCCCCAGTGAAGCTTTCTTT
CASSYGAPSEAFF
>TRBJ2-2|TRBV7-2|-|-
TGTGCCAGCAGCTTACGACTTACAGCTATCGGGGAGCTGTTTTTT
CASSLRLTAIGELFF
>TRBJ2-7|TRBV5-1|-|-
TGCGCCAGCAGCTCAAGATCCCTCAGGGACGAGCAGTACTTC
CASSSRSLRDEQYF
>TRBJ2-1|TRBV5-1|-|-
TGCGCCAGCAGCTCGACGGGGATTGAGTTCTACAATGAGCAGTTCTTC
CASSSTGIEFYNEQFF
>TRBJ1-3|TRBV12-3/TRBV12-4|-|-
TGTGCCAGCAGATGGGCCCATGGACAGACCGCTGGAAACACCATATATTTT
CASRWAHGQTAGNTIYF
>TRBJ2-7|TRBV27|-|-
TGTGCCAGCAGTTCCGTAACTACTCCCTACGAGCAGTACTTC
CASSSVTTPYEQYF
>TRBJ1-3|TRBV24-1|-|-
TGTGCCACCAGTGCCGGAAACACCATATATTTT
CATSAGNTIYF
>TRBJ2-1|TRBV29-1|TRBD2|-
TGCAGCGCCAACGGGGGGGAATACAATGAGCAGTTCTTC
CSANGGEYNEQFF
>TRBJ2-5|TRBV6-2/TRBV6-3|TRBD1|-
TGTGCCAGCAGCCCCTATACCAGGGGGCCGGAGACCCAGTACTTC
CASSPYTRGPETQYF
>TRBJ2-1|TRBV20-1|-|-
TGCAGTGCTATCCTCGAGATCTACAATGAGCAGTTCTTC
CSAILEIYNEQFF
>TRBJ2-1|TRBV6-1|TRBD2|-
TGTGCCAGCACCCTGGCCCGGACTAGCGCCTACAATGAGCAGTTCTTC
CASTLARTSAYNEQFF
>TRBJ2-1|TRBV5-1|TRBD2|-
TGCGCCAGCAGCTTAGCTAGCGGGGGGCCCATAGGGAATGAGCAGTTCTTC
CASSLASGGPIGNEQFF
>TRBJ2-1|TRBV19|TRBD2|-
TGTGCCAGTAGTATACACACTAGCGGATCTTACAATGAGCAGTTCTTC
CASSIHTSGSYNEQFF
>TRBJ1-5|TRBV12-3/TRBV12-4|-|-
TGTGCCAGCAGTAACGACAACCTCAATCAGCCCCAGCATTTT
CASSNDNLNQPQHF
>TRBJ2-7|TRBV9|-|-
TGTGCCAGCAGCGTAGACCCACTAGCAGTCACCTACGAGCAGTACTTC
CASSVDPLAVTYEQYF
>TRBJ1-4|TRBV2|TRBD1|once
TGTGCCAGCAGTGAAGTACGACAGGGGTCGATTTTT
CASSEVRQGSIF
>TRBJ2-3|TRBV6-5|-|-
TGTGCCAGCAGTTACGATCGAGATACGCAGTATTTT
CASSYDRDTQYF
>TRBJ2-4|TRBV9|-|-
TGTGCCAGCAGCGTAGGTTCGGGGGGCGGGTACATTCAGTACTTC
CASSVGSGGGYIQYF
>TRBJ1-5|TRBV6-1|-|-
TGTGCCAGCAGTGAAGAACGCAATCAGCCCCAGCATTTT
CASSEERNQPQHF
>TRBJ2-1|TRBV12-3/TRBV12-4|TRBD1|-
TGTGCCAGCAGCACCCCCCGGGACAGACCCTACAATGAGCAGTTCTTC
CASSTPRDRPYNEQFF
>TRBJ2-1|TRBV7-9|TRBD1|-
TGTGCCAGCAGCGAAAGGGGGGACAGGGGGCTCAATGAGCAGTTCTTC
CASSERGDRGLNEQFF
>TRBJ2-3|TRBV24-1|-|-
TGTGCCACCAGAAGCAATGAAGGTACGCAGTATTTT
CATRSNEGTQYF
>TRBJ2-1|TRBV20-1|TRBD1|-
TGCAGTGCTCCCGGGACAGGGGTCGGCGGGCAGTTCTTC
CSAPGTGVGGQFF
>TRBJ1-1|TRBV3-1|TRBD1|-
TGTGCCAGCAGCCAAGATCACGGGGGGACAGCGAACACTGAAGCTTTCTTT
CASSQDHGGTANTEAFF
>TRBJ2-2|TRBV12-5|-|-
TGTGCTAGTGGTTTGGTAAGGTCCGGTAGGGGGGCAAACACCGGGGAGCTGTTTTTT
CASGLVRSGRGANTGELFF
>TRBJ1-1|TRBV11-2|TRBD1|-
TGTGCCAGCAGCTCTCGGGACAGGGGGCTTGCTTTCTTT
CASSSRDRGLAFF
>TRBJ1-5|TRBV12-3/TRBV12-4|-|-
TGTGCCAGCAGTTCCCAGGGTTTACAGCCCCAGCATTTT
CASSSQGLQPQHF
>TRBJ2-3|TRBV28|-|-
TGTGCCAGCAGTTGGGGCGCCTCTAGCGGGACAGGAGATACGCAGTATTTT
CASSWGASSGTGDTQYF
>TRBJ1-1|TRBV19|-|-
TGTGCCAGTAGTATTTGGGACGGTCTAACAGAAGCTTTCTTT
CASSIWDGLTEAFF